Listed below are T cell receptor beta chains from one sample, sequenced in a study of vaccination and CD4 T cells after COVID-19. From the PCR reads, TCRdb called clonotypes with MiXCR, one entry per CDR3 protein. The sample shows approximately 25,000 distinct CDR3 sequences, 62% of them seen only once. The antigens of these receptors remain unknown. The sequenced material came from CD4+ T cells from blood, cultured in vitro. The receptors derive from a human donor who had recovered from COVID-19. Each CDR3 is given with its conserved first and last residue. Clone size is given for some rows only: seen once, a few or many times, or a class if the clone is expanded.

>few|TRBV7-8
CASSLASGYTF
>NA|TRBV2
CASSEERGRVTDSPLHF
>NA|TRBV12-3/TRBV12-4
CASSFEGGRETQYF
>few|TRBV7-2
CASSLEGGYGYTF
>few|TRBV20-1
CSARHLEGPVDTQYF
>NA|TRBV6-1
CASRRGTGGNPYEQYF
>NA|TRBV28
CASSSLPGRSNQPQHF
>NA|TRBV20-1
CSASVGAHYGYTF
>few|TRBV7-2
CASSLGTGGNGNTIYF
>NA|TRBV30
CAWSVTAGLLEANEQFF
>NA|TRBV7-9
CASSLLKGNTEAFF
>few|TRBV28
CASSFGGGGTDTQYF
>NA|TRBV7-2
CASSRDRGVEKLFF
>NA|TRBV6-1
CATRVHLDTGELFF
>NA|TRBV7-2
CASSISTATGHSYGYTF